This TCR beta chain originates from a study of human T cells and chemical hapten exposure. For the study at large: TCR yields per sample varied, mainly owing to small pooled library volume differences. Findings and caveats of the study: Counts of TCRs expanded at PT1 correlated positively with patch test score. Significantly more large CDR3 similarity clusters were formed by expanded TCRs than by controls.

As for time point: pre-sensitization, week 0. As to treatment: therapeutic diphenylcyclopropenone sensitization with weekly scalp DPC. Blood draws came first, before each patch test. In this sample, this clonotype turned up a few times. Its antigen is not identified. MiXCR, run by TCRdb on the RACE reads, gives a single entry per CDR3 protein. The repertoire includes about 61,000 distinct CDR3 sequences, around 7% of them detected once, and over 1.5% sits in the top ten. The CDR3 sequence is 19 residues long. The V segment lost 6 bases and the J segment 4 bases; nucleotides outside the gene matches: 18. The germline gives CDR1 MNHEY, CDR2 SVGEGT.

This receptor was taken from a woman aged 25 to 39 with alopecia areata. Some clones in this sample may be carry-over from other donors' samples. The genes are TRBV6-2 or TRBV6-3 and TRBJ2-1, with 10 bases fitting TRBD2. The sequenced sample was whole blood, obtained in connection with sensitization to the hapten diphenylcyclopropenone (DPC). The DNA of the CDR3 is TGTGCCAGCAGGCACACCCCATTCGAGATAGCGGGAGGATACAATGAGCAGTTCTTC. Translated: CASRHTPFEIAGGYNEQFF.